The source of this TCR beta chain is a study of multiple sclerosis patients with progressive multifocal leukoencephalopathy. The CDR3 has 15 amino acids. J gave up 2 bases and V 0 bases, and 3 bases lay outside the gene matches. From germline, CDR1 is SGHRS and CDR2 YFSETQ. Study-level findings and limits: Clones expanded at PML were already present before and during natalizumab.

To note about this clone: What it binds is not known.

Here immunoSEQ multiplex PCR was the method, and the copy in TCRdb shows in-frame clones only, minus some. This table holds fewer than 35,000 clones, about 88% found once. As for time point: before natalizumab initiation. Sequenced sample: PBMCs. The V call is TRBV5-1, the J call TRBJ2-3, with TRBD2 identical over 7 bases. This receptor was taken from a human donor with multiple sclerosis. CDR3: CASSLGGTTTDTQYF. The CDR3 bases are TGCGCCAGCAGCTTGGGAGGGACTACCACAGATACGCAGTATTTT.